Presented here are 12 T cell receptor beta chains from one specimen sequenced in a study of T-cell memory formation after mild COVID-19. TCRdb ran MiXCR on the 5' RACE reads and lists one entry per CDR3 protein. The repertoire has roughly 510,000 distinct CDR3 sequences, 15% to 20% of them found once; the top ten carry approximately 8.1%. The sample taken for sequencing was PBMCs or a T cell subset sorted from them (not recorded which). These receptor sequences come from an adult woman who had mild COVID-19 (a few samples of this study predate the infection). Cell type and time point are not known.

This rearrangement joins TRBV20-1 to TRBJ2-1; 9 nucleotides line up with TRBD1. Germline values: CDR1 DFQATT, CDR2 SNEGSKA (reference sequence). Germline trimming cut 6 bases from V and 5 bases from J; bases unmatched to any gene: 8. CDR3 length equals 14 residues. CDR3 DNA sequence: TGCAGTGCCCGGGGACAGGGAAAAAACAATGAGCAGTTCTTC. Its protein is CSARGQGKNNEQFF.

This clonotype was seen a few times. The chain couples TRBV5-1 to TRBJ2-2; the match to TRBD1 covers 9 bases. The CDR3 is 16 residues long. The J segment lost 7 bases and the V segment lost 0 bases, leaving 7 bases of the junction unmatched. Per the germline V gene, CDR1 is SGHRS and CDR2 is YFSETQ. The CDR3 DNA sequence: TGCGCCAGCAGCTTGGCAGTTGGACAGGGGATCGGGGAGCTGTTTTTT. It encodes CASSLAVGQGIGELFF. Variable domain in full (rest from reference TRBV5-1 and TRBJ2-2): KAGVTQTPRYLIKTRGQQVTLSCSPISGHRSVSWYQQTPGQGLQFLFEYFSETQRNKGNFPGRFSGRQFSNSRSEMNVSTLELGDSALYLCASSLAVGQGIGELFFGEGSRLTVL.

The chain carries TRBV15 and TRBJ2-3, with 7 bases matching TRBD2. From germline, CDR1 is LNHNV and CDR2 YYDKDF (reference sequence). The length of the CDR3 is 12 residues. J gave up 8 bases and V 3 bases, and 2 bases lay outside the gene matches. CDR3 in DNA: TGTGCCACCAGCAGGATAGCGGGTACGCAGTATTTT. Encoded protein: CATSRIAGTQYF.

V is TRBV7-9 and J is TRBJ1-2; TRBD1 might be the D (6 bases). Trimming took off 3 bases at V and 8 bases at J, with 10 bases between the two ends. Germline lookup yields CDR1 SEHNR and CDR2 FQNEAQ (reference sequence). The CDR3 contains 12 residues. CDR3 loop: CASSFDRLGYTF. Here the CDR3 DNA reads TGTGCCAGCAGCTTCGACAGGCTCGGCTACACCTTC.

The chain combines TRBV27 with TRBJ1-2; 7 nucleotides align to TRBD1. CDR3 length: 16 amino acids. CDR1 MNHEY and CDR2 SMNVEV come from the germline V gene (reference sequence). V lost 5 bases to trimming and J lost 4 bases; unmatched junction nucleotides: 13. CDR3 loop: CASSTLDRVLTYGYTF. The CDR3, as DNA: TGTGCCAGCAGTACACTCGACAGGGTTCTGACCTATGGCTACACCTTC.

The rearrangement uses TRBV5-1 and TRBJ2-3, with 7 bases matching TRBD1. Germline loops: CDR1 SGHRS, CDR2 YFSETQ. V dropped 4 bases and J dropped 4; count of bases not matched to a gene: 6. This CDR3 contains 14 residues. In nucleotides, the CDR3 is TGCGCCAGCAGCGTCCTACAGGGGCCAGATACGCAGTATTTT. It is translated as CASSVLQGPDTQYF.

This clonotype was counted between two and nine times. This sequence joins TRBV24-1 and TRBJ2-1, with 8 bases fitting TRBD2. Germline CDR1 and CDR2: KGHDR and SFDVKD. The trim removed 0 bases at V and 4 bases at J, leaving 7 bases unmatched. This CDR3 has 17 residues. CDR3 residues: CATSDLKRAGGYNEQFF. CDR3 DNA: TGTGCCACCAGTGATTTGAAACGCGCGGGAGGATACAATGAGCAGTTCTTC.

DNA for the CDR3: TGCAGTGCTAGAGTTCCTCGGTACCCAAGCTACGAGCAGTACTTC. Translation: CSARVPRYPSYEQYF. The V gene is TRBV20-1, the J gene TRBJ2-7; D not certain. Deletions cut 1 base from V and 3 bases from J, with 16 bases between. CDR1 is DFQATT and CDR2 is SNEGSKA in the germline V gene (reference sequence). The CDR3 covers 15 residues.

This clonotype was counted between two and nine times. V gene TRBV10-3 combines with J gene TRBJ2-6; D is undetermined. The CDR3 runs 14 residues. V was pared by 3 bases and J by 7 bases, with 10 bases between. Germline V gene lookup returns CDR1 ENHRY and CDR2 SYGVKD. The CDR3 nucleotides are TGTGCCATCAGTGACCCGGACGGAGCCAACGTCCTGACTTTC. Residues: CAISDPDGANVLTF.

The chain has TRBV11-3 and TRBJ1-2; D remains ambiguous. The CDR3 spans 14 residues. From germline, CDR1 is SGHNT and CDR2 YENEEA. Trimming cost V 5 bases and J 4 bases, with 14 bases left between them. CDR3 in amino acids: CASSDPRKAYGYTF. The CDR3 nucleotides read TGTGCCAGCAGCGACCCGCGTAAGGCCTATGGCTACACCTTC.

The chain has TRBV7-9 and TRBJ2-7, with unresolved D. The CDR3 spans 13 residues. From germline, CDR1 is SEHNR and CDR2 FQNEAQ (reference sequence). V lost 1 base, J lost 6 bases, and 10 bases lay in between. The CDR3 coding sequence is TGTGCCAGCAGCTTAGTGGAGTGGGCCGAGCAGTACTTC. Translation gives CASSLVEWAEQYF.

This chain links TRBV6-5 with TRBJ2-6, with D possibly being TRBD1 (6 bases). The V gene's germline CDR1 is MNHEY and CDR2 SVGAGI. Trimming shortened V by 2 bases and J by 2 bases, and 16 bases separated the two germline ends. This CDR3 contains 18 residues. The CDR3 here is CASSYRSYEGAGANVLTF. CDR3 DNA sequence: TGTGCCAGCAGTTACCGGTCGTACGAGGGGGCTGGGGCCAACGTCCTGACTTTC.